This T cell receptor (beta chain) was sequenced during a study of blood T cell repertoires in COVID-19. The ends were cut back, 3 bases at V and 3 bases at J, with 9 bases in the middle. Looked up from germline, CDR1 is MNHNS and CDR2 is SASEGT. This CDR3 comprises 14 residues. This clone was detected only once. The protocol was immunoSEQ multiplex PCR, while the TCRdb copy is restricted to in-frame clones and leaves out a portion. The data hold 75,000 to 100,000 clones, with almost 85% observed a single time. The chain carries TRBV6-1 and TRBJ1-5; no clear D gene. Sequencing was done on a sample of peripheral blood. The receptor's source is a man in his fifties with active or convalescent COVID-19. Written as DNA, the CDR3 is TGTGCCAGCAGTGAGGCTTCTGACAATCAGCCCCAGCATTTT. Protein: CASSEASDNQPQHF.